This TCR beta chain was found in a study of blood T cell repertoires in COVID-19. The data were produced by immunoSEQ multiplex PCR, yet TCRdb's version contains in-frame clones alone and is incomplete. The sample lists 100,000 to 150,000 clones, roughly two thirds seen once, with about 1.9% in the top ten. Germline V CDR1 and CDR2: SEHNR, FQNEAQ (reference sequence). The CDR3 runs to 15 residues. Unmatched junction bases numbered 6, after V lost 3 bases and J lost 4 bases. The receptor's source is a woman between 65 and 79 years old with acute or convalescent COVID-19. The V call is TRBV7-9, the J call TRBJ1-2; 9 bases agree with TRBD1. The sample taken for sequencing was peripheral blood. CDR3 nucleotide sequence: TGTGCCAGCAGCTTGGGGGACAGGGACAGCTATGGCTACACCTTC. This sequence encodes CASSLGDRDSYGYTF.